Each of the 31 T cell receptor beta chains below was sequenced from the same sample in a study of tumor and adjacent non-tumor tissue in lung cancer. A modified ARM-PCR protocol with three rounds of nested PCR amplified TCRbeta. One entry per CDR3 protein results from TCRdb running MiXCR on the multiplex PCR reads. Of roughly 67,000 distinct CDR3 sequences listed, just under 60% are singletons. The template was RNA from unsorted bulk tissue. The sequenced material came from lung tumor tissue. These receptor sequences come from a man aged 45-65 years with non-small cell lung cancer.

As for this clonotype: A much larger clone differs from this one at a single base, so this may be a read error. The J gene is TRBJ1-1, the V gene TRBV28, with D possibly matching TRBD1 (5 bases). CDR3 length: 15 amino acids. CDR1 and CDR2 from the germline V gene are MDHEN and SYDVKM. The CDR3 reads CANSQATDKVTEAFF. The DNA of the CDR3 is TGTGCCAACAGTCAAGCCACGGACAAAGTCACTGAAGCTTTCTTT.

Concerning this clonotype itself: Its ends do not fully match the called genes, so a read error is possible. This chain links TRBV6-6 with TRBJ1-5; no reliable D call. There are 16 residues in the CDR3. The germline CDR1 and CDR2 sequences are MNHNY and SVGAGI (reference sequence). CDR3 protein: CASSYSSQVANQPQRF. The DNA for the CDR3 is TGTGCCAGCAGTTACTCGAGCCAGGTGGCGAATCAGCCCCAGCGTTTT.

The J gene is TRBJ2-3, the V gene TRBV20-1; D remains unclear. Germline V gene sequence: CDR1 DFQATT, CDR2 SNEGSKA (reference sequence). This CDR3 region has 13 residues. Trimming stripped 6 bases from V and 2 bases from J, with 12 bases between. CDR3 amino acids: CSALNGFTDTQYF. The CDR3 DNA is TGCAGTGCCCTCAATGGATTCACAGATACGCAGTATTTT.

About this clonotype itself: One junction end disagrees with the germline gene, perhaps due to a read error. The J gene is TRBJ2-1, the V gene TRBV12-3 or TRBV12-4; 13 bases are a match to TRBD2. This CDR3 region has 19 residues. The CDR3 protein is CASDSNFRTSGGTYNEQFF. The CDR3 nucleotides are TGTGCCAGCGACTCGAATTTTCGGACTAGCGGGGGAACCTATAATGAGCAGTTCTTC.

In regard to this clonotype: Mismatch with germline at one junction end may stem from a read error. The chain is built from TRBV29-1 and TRBJ2-1, with 12 bases aligning to TRBD2. In germline, CDR1 is SQVTM, CDR2 ANQGSEA. The CDR3 is 15 residues long. The CDR3 protein is CSIELLAGGQNEQSF. The CDR3, as DNA: TGCAGCATTGAACTTCTAGCGGGAGGGCAGAATGAGCAGTCCTTC.

Note on this clonotype: This could be a read error, since a much larger clone is one nucleotide away. The chain joins TRBV6-5 to TRBJ2-1; no firm D call. V was shortened by 5 bases and J by 0 bases, with 11 bases between the two germline ends. CDR3 size: 15 residues. Germline CDR1 reads MNHEY; CDR2 reads SVGAGI. In DNA form, the CDR3 reads TGTGCCAGCAGTCACACGGTCACCTCCTACAATGAGCAGTTCTTC. Amino acids: CASSHTVTSYNEQFF.

Comment on this clonotype: It may be a read error: a sequence one base away is much more abundant. V usage is TRBV5-5 and J usage is TRBJ2-5; TRBD2 matches 8 bases. Germline trimming cut 4 bases from V and 4 bases from J; bases unmatched to any gene: 15. The germline V gene encodes CDR1 SGHKS and CDR2 YYEKEE (reference sequence). The CDR3 is 17 residues long. The DNA of the CDR3 is TGTGCCAGCAGCCCTGGATTGGTAGCGGGGCACCGAGAGACCCAGTACTTC. Protein product: CASSPGLVAGHRETQYF. The whole variable domain, remainder taken from reference TRBV5-5 and TRBJ2-5, is DAGVTQSPTHLIKTRGQQVTLRCSPISGHKSVSWYQQVLGQGPQFIFQYYEKEERGRGNFPDRFSARQFPNYSSELNVNALLLGDSALYLCASSPGLVAGHRETQYFGPGTRLLVL.

This clonotype was recorded only once. This may be a read error, as it is one base from a much larger clone. The chain uses TRBV28 and TRBJ2-7; D remains unclear. The CDR3 contains 14 residues. V lost 4 bases and J lost 2, with 12 bases in between. Germline assignment: CDR1 MDHEN and CDR2 SYDVKM. Here the CDR3 DNA reads TGTGCCAGCAGTTCCTGGACGTACACCTACGAGCAGTACTTC. Amino acid sequence: CASSSWTYTYEQYF. Combining the CDR3 with reference TRBV28 and TRBJ2-7 gives the whole variable domain DVKVTQSSRYLVKRTGEKVFLECVQDMDHENMFWYRQDPGLGLRLIYFSYDVKMKEKGDIPEGYSVSREKKERFSLILESASTNQTSMYLCASSSWTYTYEQYFGPGTRLTVT.

The table lists this clonotype with many counts. This sequence joins TRBV4-1 and TRBJ1-5; D gene unclear. CDR3 length equals 13 residues. Per the germline V gene, CDR1 is MGHRA and CDR2 is YSYEKL. Trimming took off 0 bases at V and 6 bases at J, with 6 bases between the two ends. The CDR3 nucleotides are TGCGCCAGCAGCCAAGATCGGCGTCAGCCCCAGCATTTT. As protein: CASSQDRRQPQHF.

Worth noting for this clonotype: At one boundary the junction diverges from the germline segment, which might be a read error. This chain connects TRBV11-3 to TRBJ1-1; D is unresolved. This CDR3 contains 13 residues. Germline V gene lookup returns CDR1 SGHNT and CDR2 YENEEA. CDR3 sequence: CGSSVDLNTDAFF. CDR3 coding DNA: TGTGGCAGCAGCGTGGACCTGAACACTGATGCTTTCTTT.

As concerns this clonotype: A read error may account for a junction end that differs from germline. The chain joins TRBV11-2 to TRBJ2-3; D is tentatively TRBD1 or TRBD2 (5 bases each). This CDR3 is 15 amino acids long. The germline gives CDR1 SGHAT, CDR2 FQNNGV. The CDR3 DNA reads as TGTGCCAGCAGCTTAACTAGTCGGGGTACAGGTACGCAGTATTTT. This codes for CASSLTSRGTGTQYF.

This clonotype was detected once. A junction end diverges from the germline sequence, so it may reflect a read error. The chain carries TRBV11-2 and TRBJ1-4, with TRBD1 as a possible D gene (6 bases). The CDR3 has 18 residues. The germline V gene has CDR1 SGHAT and CDR2 FQNNGV. In nucleotides, the CDR3 is TGTGCCAGCAGCCAACCCGTTAGGGAACAGGGATTTAATGAAAAACTGCTTTTT. It is translated as CASSQPVREQGFNEKLLF.

This clonotype came up many times. J is TRBJ2-5 and V is TRBV13; tentative D call: TRBD2 (5 bases). V was shortened by 5 bases and J by 5 bases, with 12 bases between the two germline ends. Germline CDR1 reads PRHDT; CDR2 reads FYEKMQ (reference sequence). The CDR3 consists of 13 residues. DNA for the CDR3: TGTGCCAGCAGCCGAGCGGTGCAGGAGACCCAGTACTTC. Translating it yields CASSRAVQETQYF.

This clonotype was detected many times. The genes are TRBV5-6 and TRBJ2-1, with 8 bases matching TRBD2. V trimming: 0 bases; J trimming: 4 bases; junction bases outside the gene matches: 0. The CDR3 has 14 amino acids. The germline V gene encodes CDR1 SGHDT and CDR2 YYEEEE. CDR3 residues: CASSLGLAYNEQFF. In nucleotides, the CDR3 is TGTGCCAGCAGCTTGGGACTAGCGTACAATGAGCAGTTCTTC.

At least ten counts were recorded for this clonotype. The chain has TRBV4-1 and TRBJ2-2; 7 bases agree with TRBD1. CDR1 and CDR2 (germline): MGHRA, YSYEKL. Trimming at V came to 3 bases and at J to 6 bases, leaving 7 bases not matched to a gene. The CDR3 length is 15 residues. CDR3 DNA sequence: TGCGCCAGCAGCCAGGCGGACAGGCGGGCCGGGGAGCTGTTTTTT. This codes for CASSQADRRAGELFF.

This clonotype was observed a handful of times. The chain recombines TRBV2 with TRBJ1-5; D is possibly TRBD1 (5 bases). V lost 6 bases to trimming and J lost 0 bases, with 9 bases between them. This CDR3 spans 14 amino acids. CDR1 SNHLY and CDR2 FYNNEI come from the germline V gene. CDR3 DNA: TGTGCCAGCAGCCGACAGATTAGCAATCAGCCCCAGCATTTT. It codes for CASSRQISNQPQHF.

Points on this clonotype: A read error may be the cause here, since a much bigger clone is one base away. The J gene is TRBJ2-4, the V gene TRBV20-1, with TRBD2 identical over 10 bases. This CDR3 region has 19 residues. Unmatched junction bases numbered 23, after V lost 2 bases and J lost 10 bases. CDR1 is DFQATT, CDR2 SNEGSKA, per germline (reference sequence). The CDR3 DNA follows: TGCAGTGCTAGACTCCTAGGGGGACTAGCGAGAAAGGGTAAAGCTATTCAGTACTTC. Translation: CSARLLGGLARKGKAIQYF.

This chain joins TRBV29-1 and TRBJ2-2; perhaps TRBD1 as D (6 bases). The germline V gene encodes CDR1 SQVTM and CDR2 ANQGSEA. The V and J ends lost 6 bases and 2 bases respectively, with 16 bases between them. This CDR3 contains 15 residues. The CDR3 sequence: CSVSPGTNNTGELFF. The CDR3, as DNA: TGCAGCGTGTCACCCGGGACAAATAACACCGGGGAGCTGTTTTTT.

In this sample, this clonotype turned up a few times. The rearrangement joins TRBV5-1 to TRBJ2-1; D is possibly TRBD2 (6 bases). Per germline, CDR1 SGHRS and CDR2 YFSETQ. V dropped 4 bases and J dropped 0 bases, with 14 bases sitting between them. There are 16 residues in the CDR3. The CDR3 loop reads CASSQDGGNSYNEQFF. The DNA of the CDR3 is TGCGCCAGCAGCCAGGACGGGGGTAACTCCTACAATGAGCAGTTCTTC.

A word on this clonotype: A read error may account for a junction end that differs from germline. The J gene is TRBJ2-7, the V gene TRBV7-2; TRBD1 matches at 11 bases. Germline loops: CDR1 SGHTA, CDR2 FQGNSA. The CDR3 runs 16 residues. The CDR3 DNA reads TGTGCCAGCAACTTAGTCGGGGGGACAGGGGGATACGAGCAGTACTTC. This sequence encodes CASNLVGGTGGYEQYF.

This clonotype was counted ten times or more. This rearrangement joins TRBV6-5 to TRBJ2-1; 14 bases are shared with TRBD2. This CDR3 has 13 residues. From germline, CDR1 is MNHEY and CDR2 SVGAGI. J gave up 12 bases and V 5 bases, and 3 bases lay outside the gene matches. CDR3 DNA sequence: TGTGCCAGCAGTCGACTAGCGGGGGGGGTGCAGTTCTTC. Translated: CASSRLAGGVQFF.

A word on this clonotype: The junction and the germline gene differ at one end; a read error may be behind it. The rearrangement uses TRBV6-6 and TRBJ2-5; D is perhaps TRBD2 (7 bases). The CDR3 consists of 12 residues. Germline V CDR1 and CDR2: MNHNY, SVGAGI (reference sequence). As DNA, the CDR3 is TGTGCCAGCAGCATAGAGGGGGGGACCCAATACTTC. Translated, it gives CASSIEGGTQYF.

Of note for this clonotype: The junction departs from the called germline gene at one end, perhaps through a read error. This chain connects TRBV6-5 to TRBJ2-7; 8 nucleotides match TRBD1. Germline assignment: CDR1 MNHEY and CDR2 SVGAGI. CDR3 size: 16 residues. The CDR3 protein is CAGSYNGQGSSYEQYF. DNA for the CDR3: TGTGCCGGCAGTTACAATGGACAGGGCTCGAGCTACGAGCAGTACTTC.

As regards this clonotype: A much larger clone differs by one base, so this may be a read error. The V gene is TRBV5-1, the J gene TRBJ2-4, with TRBD1 identical over 8 bases. This CDR3 is 11 amino acids long. Germline CDR1 SGHRS, CDR2 YFSETQ. CDR3 in amino acids: CASTLDRVLHF. CDR3 DNA: TGCGCCAGCACCTTGGACAGGGTCCTACACTTC. Together with reference TRBV5-1 and TRBJ2-4, the CDR3 gives the full variable domain: KAGVTQTPRYLIKTRGQQVTLSCSPISGHRSVSWYQQTPGQGLQFLFEYFSETQRNKGNFPGRFSGRQFSNSRSEMNVSTLELGDSALYLCASTLDRVLHFGAGTRLSVL.

As to this clonotype: The junction shows a germline mismatch at one end, possibly a read error. The chain is built from TRBV6-1 and TRBJ2-7; the match to TRBD1 covers 7 bases. CDR1 and CDR2 (germline): MNHNS, SASEGT. The CDR3 is 13 amino acids. This CDR3 is CANSATGEGGQYF. CDR3 coding DNA: TGTGCCAACAGTGCCACAGGGGAAGGGGGGCAGTACTTC.

Worth noting for this clonotype: A much larger clone sits a single nucleotide away, making a read error possible. J is TRBJ2-1 and V is TRBV28, with TRBD2 identical over 14 bases. The CDR3 totals 16 residues. The germline gives CDR1 MDHEN, CDR2 SYDVKM. CDR3 sequence reads: CASSPRGLAGVNGQFF. Written as DNA, the CDR3 is TGTGCCAGCAGTCCCAGGGGACTAGCGGGAGTCAATGGGCAGTTCTTC.

The genes are TRBV6-6 and TRBJ2-7; TRBD1 matches at 11 bases. Germline CDR1 is MNHNY and CDR2 is SVGAGI (reference sequence). CDR3 length equals 16 residues. The V and J ends lost 9 bases and 5 bases, in that order; junction bases with no gene match: 15. CDR3 nucleotides: TGTGCCAGAAGTCACACCCCCGGGACAGGGGGAAACGAGCAGTACTTC. Amino acid sequence: CARSHTPGTGGNEQYF.

The chain links TRBV6-5 to TRBJ1-1; D unresolved. The germline V gene encodes CDR1 MNHEY and CDR2 SVGAGI. The V gene lost 9 bases and the J gene lost 5 bases, with 13 bases spanning the gap. This CDR3 comprises 12 residues. The CDR3 DNA is TGTGCCAGTAGAACTCGTCTTACTGAAGCTTTCTTT. It translates to CASRTRLTEAFF.

As to this clonotype: It may be a read error: a sequence one base away is much more abundant. The chain carries TRBV11-1 and TRBJ1-6, with a possible D match to TRBD1 (5 bases). The CDR3 sequence is 14 residues long. CDR1 is SGHAT and CDR2 is FQDESV in the germline V gene (reference sequence). Here the CDR3 DNA reads TGTGCCTGCAGCTCCAGGGTAAGCACTTCACCCCTCCACTTT. Translation gives CACSSRVSTSPLHF.

Many counts were recorded for this clonotype. The CDR3: CSASMVDTQYF. In DNA, the CDR3 is TGCAGTGCTTCAATGGTGGATACGCAGTATTTT. V gene TRBV20-1 combines with J gene TRBJ2-3; D uncertain. CDR1 and CDR2 (germline): DFQATT, SNEGSKA (reference sequence). There are 11 residues in the CDR3. With 5 bases removed from V and 6 bases from J, the gap between germline ends came to 9 bases.

This chain joins TRBV7-2 and TRBJ2-1, with D tentatively TRBD2 (6 bases). Germline-derived CDR1 and CDR2 are SGHTA and FQGNSA. The CDR3 is 17 residues long. The V and J ends lost 5 bases and 3 bases respectively, with 20 bases between them. CDR3 loop: CASSHVRLAVYYNEQFF. In DNA form, the CDR3 reads TGTGCCAGCAGCCATGTCCGCTTAGCGGTCTACTACAATGAGCAGTTCTTC.